Listed below are T cell receptor beta chains from one sample, sequenced in a study of T cell repertoires in ileal Crohn's disease. Assay: immunoSEQ multiplex PCR; the TCRdb copy retains only in-frame clones and omits some. The table includes approximately 8,000 clones, about four fifths detected once. The source material was ileal tissue. These receptors all stem from an adult with Crohn's disease. The conserved cysteine and the conserved F or W are not part of the CDR3 here. Fields, in order: J gene, V gene, clone size, CDR3 protein. Size tells how often a clone was seen (once, few, many) or the class of an expanded clone, and some rows leave it out.

TRBJ1-2,TRBV25-1,few,ASSASGTGLYGYT
TRBJ1-1,TRBV10-2,NA,ASRSTNTEAF
TRBJ1-5,TRBV6-1,NA,ASSEVASGQPQH
TRBJ2-3,TRBV25-1,NA,ASSDPMRSSTDTQY
TRBJ2-1,TRBV25-1,once,ASSEYRADREIYNEQF
TRBJ2-7,TRBV9,NA,ASSGADRTSSYEQY
TRBJ2-3,TRBV19,few,ASRTSADTQY
TRBJ1-5,TRBV19,NA,ASSIGSGRPGH
TRBJ1-2,TRBV7-9,NA,ASSLTYQDRGYGYT
TRBJ1-1,TRBV28,NA,ASSSGGRVNEAF
TRBJ1-1,TRBV29-1,NA,SGLYLNTEAF
TRBJ1-3,TRBV30,NA,ASSFLGQGASGNTIY
TRBJ2-5,TRBV5-1,few,ASSRGTPRQETQY
TRBJ2-1,TRBV4-2,NA,ASSQDYGNEQF